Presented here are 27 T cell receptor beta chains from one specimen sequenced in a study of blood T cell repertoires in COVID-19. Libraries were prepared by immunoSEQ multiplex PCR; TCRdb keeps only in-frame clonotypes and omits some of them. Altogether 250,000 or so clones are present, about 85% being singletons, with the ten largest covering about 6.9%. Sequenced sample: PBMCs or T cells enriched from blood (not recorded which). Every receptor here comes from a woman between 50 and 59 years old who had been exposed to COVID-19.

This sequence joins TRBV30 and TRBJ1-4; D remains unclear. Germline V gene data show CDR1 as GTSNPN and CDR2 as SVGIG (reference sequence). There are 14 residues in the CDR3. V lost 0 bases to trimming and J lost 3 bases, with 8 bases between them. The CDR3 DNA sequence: TGTGCCTGGAGTGTACTCGGGTCTAATGAAAAACTGTTTTTT. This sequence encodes CAWSVLGSNEKLFF.

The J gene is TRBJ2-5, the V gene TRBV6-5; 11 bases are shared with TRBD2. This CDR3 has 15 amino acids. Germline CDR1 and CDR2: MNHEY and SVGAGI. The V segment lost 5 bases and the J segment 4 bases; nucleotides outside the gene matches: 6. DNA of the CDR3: TGTGCCAGCAGTAGGGGGACTAGCGGTCCAGAGACCCAGTACTTC. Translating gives CASSRGTSGPETQYF.

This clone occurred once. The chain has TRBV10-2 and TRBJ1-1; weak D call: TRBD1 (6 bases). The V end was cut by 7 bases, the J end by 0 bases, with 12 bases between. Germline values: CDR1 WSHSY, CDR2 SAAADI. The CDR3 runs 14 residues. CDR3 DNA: TGCGCCAGCATGAGAGGACAGTTGAACACTGAAGCTTTCTTT. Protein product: CASMRGQLNTEAFF.

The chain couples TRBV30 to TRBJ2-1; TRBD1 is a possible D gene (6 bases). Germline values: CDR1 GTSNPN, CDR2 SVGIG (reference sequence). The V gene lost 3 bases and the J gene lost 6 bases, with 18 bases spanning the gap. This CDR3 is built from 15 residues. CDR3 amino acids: CAWRGGLTGVNEQFF. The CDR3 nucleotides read TGTGCCTGGAGGGGCGGTTTGACAGGCGTCAATGAGCAGTTCTTC.

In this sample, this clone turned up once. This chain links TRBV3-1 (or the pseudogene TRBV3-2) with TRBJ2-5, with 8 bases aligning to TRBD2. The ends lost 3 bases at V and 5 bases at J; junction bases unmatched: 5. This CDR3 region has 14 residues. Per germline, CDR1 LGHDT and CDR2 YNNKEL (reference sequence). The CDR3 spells CASSHGTSRETQYF. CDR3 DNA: TGTGCCAGCAGCCACGGGACTAGTCGGGAGACCCAGTACTTC.

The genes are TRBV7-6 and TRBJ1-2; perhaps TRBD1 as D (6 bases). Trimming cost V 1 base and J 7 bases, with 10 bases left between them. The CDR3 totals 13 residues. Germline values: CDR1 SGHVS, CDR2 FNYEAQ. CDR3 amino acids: CASSLGTDTGYTF. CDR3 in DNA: TGTGCCAGCAGCTTAGGGACAGACACTGGCTACACCTTC.

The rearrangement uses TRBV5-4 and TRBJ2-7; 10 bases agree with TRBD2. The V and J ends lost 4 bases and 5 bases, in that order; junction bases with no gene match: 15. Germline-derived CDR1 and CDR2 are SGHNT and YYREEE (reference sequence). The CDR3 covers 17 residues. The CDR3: CASSKASGGYRFDEQYF. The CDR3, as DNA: TGTGCCAGCAGCAAAGCTAGCGGGGGTTACCGTTTCGACGAGCAGTACTTC.

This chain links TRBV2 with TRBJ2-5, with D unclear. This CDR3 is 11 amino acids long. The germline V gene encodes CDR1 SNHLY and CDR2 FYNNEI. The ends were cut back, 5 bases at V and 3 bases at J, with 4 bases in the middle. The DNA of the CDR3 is TGTGCCAGCAGTTTTAAAGAGACCCAGTACTTC. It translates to CASSFKETQYF.

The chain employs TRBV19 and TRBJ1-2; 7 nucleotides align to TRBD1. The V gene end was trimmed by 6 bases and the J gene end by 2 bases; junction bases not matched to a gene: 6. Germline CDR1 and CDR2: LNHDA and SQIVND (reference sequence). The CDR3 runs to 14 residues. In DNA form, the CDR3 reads TGTGCCAGTAGCCCTCACAGGGGAAACTATGGCTACACCTTC. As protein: CASSPHRGNYGYTF. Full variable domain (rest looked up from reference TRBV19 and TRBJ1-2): DGGITQSPKYLFRKEGQNVTLSCEQNLNHDAMYWYRQDPGQGLRLIYYSQIVNDFQKGDIAEGYSVSREKKESFPLTVTSAQKNPTAFYLCASSPHRGNYGYTFGSGTRLTVV.

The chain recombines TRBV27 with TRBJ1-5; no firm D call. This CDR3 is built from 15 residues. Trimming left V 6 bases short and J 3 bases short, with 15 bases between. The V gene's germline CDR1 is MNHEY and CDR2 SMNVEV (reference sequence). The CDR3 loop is CASSPMGRVNQPQHF. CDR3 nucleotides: TGTGCCAGCAGCCCCATGGGGAGGGTCAATCAGCCCCAGCATTTT.

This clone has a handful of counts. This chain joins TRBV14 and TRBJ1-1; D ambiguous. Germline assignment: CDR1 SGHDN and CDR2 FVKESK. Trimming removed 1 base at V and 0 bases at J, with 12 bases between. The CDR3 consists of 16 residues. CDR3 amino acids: CASSQGLGELNTEAFF. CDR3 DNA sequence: TGTGCCAGCAGCCAAGGACTTGGGGAGCTGAACACTGAAGCTTTCTTT.

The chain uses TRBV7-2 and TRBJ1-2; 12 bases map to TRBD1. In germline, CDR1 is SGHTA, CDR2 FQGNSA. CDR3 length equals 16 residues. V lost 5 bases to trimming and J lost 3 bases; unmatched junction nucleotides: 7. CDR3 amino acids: CASSQGTGGSYYGYTF. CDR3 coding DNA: TGTGCCAGCAGCCAGGGGACAGGGGGCTCTTACTATGGCTACACCTTC.

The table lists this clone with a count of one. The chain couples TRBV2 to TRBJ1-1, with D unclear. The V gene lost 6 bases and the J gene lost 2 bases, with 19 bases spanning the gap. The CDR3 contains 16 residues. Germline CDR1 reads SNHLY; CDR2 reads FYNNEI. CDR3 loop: CASRRALTLGNTEAFF. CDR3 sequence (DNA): TGTGCCAGCAGGAGAGCCCTGACCTTGGGCAACACTGAAGCTTTCTTT.

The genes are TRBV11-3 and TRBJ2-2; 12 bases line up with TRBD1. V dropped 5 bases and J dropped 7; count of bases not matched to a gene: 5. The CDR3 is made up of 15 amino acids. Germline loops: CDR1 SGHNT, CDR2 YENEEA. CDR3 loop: CASSRGQGAVGELFF. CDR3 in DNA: TGTGCCAGCAGCCGGGGACAGGGGGCCGTCGGGGAGCTGTTTTTT.

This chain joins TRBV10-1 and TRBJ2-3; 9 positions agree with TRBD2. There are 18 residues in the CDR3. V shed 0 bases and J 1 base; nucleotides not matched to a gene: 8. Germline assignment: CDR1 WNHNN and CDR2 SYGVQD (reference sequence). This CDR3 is CASSESKPAGGRTDTQYF. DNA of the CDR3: TGCGCCAGCAGTGAGTCGAAGCCTGCGGGGGGGCGCACAGATACGCAGTATTTT.

The CDR3 sequence is CASSVAGGNVGTQYF. The CDR3 region has the DNA TGTGCCAGCAGTGTGGCGGGGGGGAACGTAGGTACGCAGTATTTT. This chain connects TRBV2 to TRBJ2-3; 9 bases match TRBD2. Germline-derived CDR1 and CDR2 are SNHLY and FYNNEI. The CDR3 totals 15 residues. Unmatched junction bases numbered 10, after V lost 4 bases and J lost 8 bases.

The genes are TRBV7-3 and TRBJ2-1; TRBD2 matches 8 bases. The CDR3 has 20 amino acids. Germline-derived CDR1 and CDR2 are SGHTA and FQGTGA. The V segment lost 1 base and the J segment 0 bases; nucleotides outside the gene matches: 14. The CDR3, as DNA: TGTGCCAGCAGCTTAATGCCGAGAGCGGGGGAACTTAGCTCCTACAATGAGCAGTTCTTC. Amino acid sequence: CASSLMPRAGELSSYNEQFF.

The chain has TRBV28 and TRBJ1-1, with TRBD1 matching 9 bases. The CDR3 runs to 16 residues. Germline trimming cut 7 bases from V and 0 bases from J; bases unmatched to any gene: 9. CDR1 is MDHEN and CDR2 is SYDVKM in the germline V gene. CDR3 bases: TGTGCCAGCATGCCGGCAACAGGGGGCATGAACACTGAAGCTTTCTTT. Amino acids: CASMPATGGMNTEAFF. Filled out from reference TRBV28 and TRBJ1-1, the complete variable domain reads DVKVTQSSRYLVKRTGEKVFLECVQDMDHENMFWYRQDPGLGLRLIYFSYDVKMKEKGDIPEGYSVSREKKERFSLILESASTNQTSMYLCASMPATGGMNTEAFFGQGTRLTVV.

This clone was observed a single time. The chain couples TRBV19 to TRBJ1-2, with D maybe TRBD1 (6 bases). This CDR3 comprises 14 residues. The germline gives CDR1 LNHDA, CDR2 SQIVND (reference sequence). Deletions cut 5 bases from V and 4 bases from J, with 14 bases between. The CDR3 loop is CASSLGGQSYGYTF. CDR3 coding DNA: TGTGCCAGTAGTTTAGGCGGACAGTCCTATGGCTACACCTTC.

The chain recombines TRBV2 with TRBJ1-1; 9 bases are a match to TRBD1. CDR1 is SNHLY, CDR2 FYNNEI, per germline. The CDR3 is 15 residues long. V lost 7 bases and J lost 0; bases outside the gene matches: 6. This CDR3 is CASMGTGGVNTEAFF. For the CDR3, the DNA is TGTGCCAGCATGGGAACAGGGGGCGTGAACACTGAAGCTTTCTTT. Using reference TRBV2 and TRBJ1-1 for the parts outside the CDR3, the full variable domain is EPEVTQTPSHQVTQMGQEVILRCVPISNHLYFYWYRQILGQKVEFLVSFYNNEISEKSEIFDDQFSVERPDGSNFTLKIRSTKLEDSAMYFCASMGTGGVNTEAFFGQGTRLTVV.

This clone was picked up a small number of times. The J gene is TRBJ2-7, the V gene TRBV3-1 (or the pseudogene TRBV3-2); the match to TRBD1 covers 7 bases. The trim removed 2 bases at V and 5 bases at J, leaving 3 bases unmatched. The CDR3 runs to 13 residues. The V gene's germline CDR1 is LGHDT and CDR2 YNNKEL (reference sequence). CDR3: CASSQWTGDEQYF. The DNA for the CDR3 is TGTGCCAGCAGCCAATGGACAGGAGACGAGCAGTACTTC.

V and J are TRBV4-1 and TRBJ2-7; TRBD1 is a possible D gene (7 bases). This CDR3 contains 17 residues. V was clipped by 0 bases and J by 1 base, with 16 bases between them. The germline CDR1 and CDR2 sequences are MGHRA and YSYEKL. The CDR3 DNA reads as TGCGCCAGCAGCCAAGAGGAGGGACAGACCTTATCCTACGAGCAGTACTTC. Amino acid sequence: CASSQEEGQTLSYEQYF.

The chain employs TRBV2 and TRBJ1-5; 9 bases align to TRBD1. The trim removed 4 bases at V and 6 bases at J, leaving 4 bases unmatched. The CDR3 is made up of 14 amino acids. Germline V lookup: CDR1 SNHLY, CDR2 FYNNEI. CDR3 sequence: CASSGQGGVQPQHF. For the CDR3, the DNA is TGTGCCAGCAGTGGACAGGGGGGAGTTCAGCCCCAGCATTTT.

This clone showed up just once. The CDR3 DNA sequence: TGTGCCAGCAGACCGACAGGGTTGGGGTCGGGCTATGGCTACACCTTC. Protein sequence: CASRPTGLGSGYGYTF. The chain links TRBV2 to TRBJ1-2; 7 nucleotides line up with TRBD1. The CDR3 extends over 16 amino acids. Germline V gives CDR1 SNHLY, CDR2 FYNNEI. V trimming: 6 bases; J trimming: 4 bases; junction bases outside the gene matches: 14.

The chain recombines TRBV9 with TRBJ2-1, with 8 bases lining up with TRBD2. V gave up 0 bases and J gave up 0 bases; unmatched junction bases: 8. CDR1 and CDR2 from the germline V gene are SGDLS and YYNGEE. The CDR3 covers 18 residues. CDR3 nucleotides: TGTGCCAGCAGCGTAGCACCGGGGGGGCCTGGCTCCTACAATGAGCAGTTCTTC. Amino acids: CASSVAPGGPGSYNEQFF.

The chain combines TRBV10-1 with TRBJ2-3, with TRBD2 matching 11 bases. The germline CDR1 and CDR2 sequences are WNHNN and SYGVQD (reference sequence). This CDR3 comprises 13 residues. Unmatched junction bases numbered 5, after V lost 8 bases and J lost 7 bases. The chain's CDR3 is CASPLAGGHTQYF. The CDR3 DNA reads TGCGCCAGCCCGCTAGCGGGGGGACATACGCAGTATTTT.

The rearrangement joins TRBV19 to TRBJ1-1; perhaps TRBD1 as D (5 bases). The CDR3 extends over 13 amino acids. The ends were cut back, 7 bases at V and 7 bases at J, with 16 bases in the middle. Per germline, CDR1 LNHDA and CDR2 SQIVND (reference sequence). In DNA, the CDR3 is TGTGCCAGTAAAACAGGTGGTTTTGATGAAGCTTTCTTT. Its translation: CASKTGGFDEAFF. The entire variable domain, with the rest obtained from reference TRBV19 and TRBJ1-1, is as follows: DGGITQSPKYLFRKEGQNVTLSCEQNLNHDAMYWYRQDPGQGLRLIYYSQIVNDFQKGDIAEGYSVSREKKESFPLTVTSAQKNPTAFYLCASKTGGFDEAFFGQGTRLTVV.